A single sample gave rise to the 3 T cell receptor beta chains below, sequenced in a study of blood T cell repertoires in COVID-19 (dated by TCRdb to the early 2020s). Library creation used the immunoSEQ multiplex PCR assay. Imported from immuneACCESS, the table was reduced by TCRdb to in-frame sequences with V and J called. These copies leave out some clones; in studies compared against another copy, an unresolved V gene accounts for under half, and the cause of the remainder is not known. For this sample there are under 55,000 clones; roughly 80% appear just once. Of the sample, about an eighth falls within the top ten clones. What was sequenced was peripheral blood. These receptors all stem from a human donor in a cohort sampled during active COVID-19.

The V call is TRBV10-1, the J call TRBJ2-1; 11 nucleotides align to TRBD2. J was trimmed by 4 bases and V by 5 bases; bases with no gene match: 4. CDR1 and CDR2 from the germline V gene are WNHNN and SYGVQD (reference sequence). This CDR3 is built from 15 residues. CDR3 bases: TGCGCCAGCAGTCCCGGACTAGCGGGTTACAATGAGCAGTTCTTC. Its protein product is CASSPGLAGYNEQFF.

This clone occurred a few times. This chain links TRBV6-2 or TRBV6-3 with TRBJ2-3; 9 bases map to TRBD2. Germline CDR1 and CDR2: MNHEY and SVGEGT. The CDR3 length is 16 residues. V lost 0 bases, J lost 1 base, and 2 bases stayed unmatched. In DNA form, the CDR3 reads TGTGCCAGCAGTTACTCGAGGACTAGCGGCACAGATACGCAGTATTTT. It encodes CASSYSRTSGTDTQYF.

The chain links TRBV20-1 to TRBJ2-5; D is unclear. This CDR3 is built from 11 residues. The germline V and J ends were trimmed by 2 bases and 4 bases, with 5 bases remaining between them. The germline V gene encodes CDR1 DFQATT and CDR2 SNEGSKA (reference sequence). CDR3 nucleotides: TGCAGTGCTAGATTCGGAGAGACCCAGTACTTC. It specifies CSARFGETQYF.